This paragraph reports one T cell receptor beta chain. Its antigen is undetermined. The data were obtained in a study of cytomegalovirus exposure and HLA in healthy donors. This PCR relied on a set of 60 Vbeta primers and 13 Jbeta primers. Sequencing was performed with immunoSEQ multiplex PCR; in TCRdb, only in-frame clones are kept and a portion is missing. This sample yields 120,000 or so clones, of which roughly 71% are seen a single time; under 3% belongs to the top ten. The CDR3 consists of 15 residues. Trimming removed 10 bases from V and 2 bases from J; junction bases left unmatched: 10. CDR1 is ENHRY and CDR2 is SYGVKD in the germline V gene. Regarding the study as a whole: The study put about 180 TCR beta chains on its list as cytomegalovirus-associated. Fewer than 20,000 TCR beta sequences were associated with HLA alleles at 0.05 false discovery rate in a later analysis. TCR beta sequences reportedly predicted the HLA-A and HLA-B alleles of most subjects accurately.

The receptor comes from a woman aged 40 to 49 in good health and CMV-seropositive. The chain carries TRBV10-3 and TRBJ2-5; 10 nucleotides agree with TRBD2. The sample consisted of PBMCs. CDR3 sequence reads: CATKTRTSGQETQYF. The DNA for the CDR3 is TGTGCCACGAAAACTCGGACTAGCGGACAAGAGACCCAGTACTTC.